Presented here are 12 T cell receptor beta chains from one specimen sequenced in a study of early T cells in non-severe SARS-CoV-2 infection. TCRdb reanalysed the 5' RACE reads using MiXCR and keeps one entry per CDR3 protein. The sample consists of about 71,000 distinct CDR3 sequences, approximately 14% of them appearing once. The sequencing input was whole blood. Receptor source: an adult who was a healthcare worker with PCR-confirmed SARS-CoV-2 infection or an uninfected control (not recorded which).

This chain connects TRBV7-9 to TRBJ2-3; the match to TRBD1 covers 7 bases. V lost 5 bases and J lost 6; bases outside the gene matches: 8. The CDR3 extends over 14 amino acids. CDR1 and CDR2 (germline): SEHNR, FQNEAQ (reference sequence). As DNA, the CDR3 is TGTGCCAGCAGCCAGGGACAGCCCCAGGATACGCAGTATTTT. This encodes CASSQGQPQDTQYF.

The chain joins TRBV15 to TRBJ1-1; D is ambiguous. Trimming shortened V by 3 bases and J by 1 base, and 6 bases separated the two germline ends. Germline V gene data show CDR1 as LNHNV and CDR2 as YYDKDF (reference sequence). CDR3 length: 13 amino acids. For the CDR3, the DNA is TGTGCCACCAGCAGGATTGAGAACACTGAAGCTTTCTTT. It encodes CATSRIENTEAFF. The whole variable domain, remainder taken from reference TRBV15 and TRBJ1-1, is DAMVIQNPRYQVTQFGKPVTLSCSQTLNHNVMYWYQQKSSQAPKLLFHYYDKDFNNEADTPDNFQSRRPNTSFCFLDIRSPGLGDTAMYLCATSRIENTEAFFGQGTRLTVV.

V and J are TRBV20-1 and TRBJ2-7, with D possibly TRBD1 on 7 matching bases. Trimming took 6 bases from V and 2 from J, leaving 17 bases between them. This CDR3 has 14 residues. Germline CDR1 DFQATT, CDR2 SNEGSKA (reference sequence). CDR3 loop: CSARGGGGPYEQYF. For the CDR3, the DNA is TGCAGTGCCCGGGGAGGAGGGGGCCCCTACGAGCAGTACTTC.

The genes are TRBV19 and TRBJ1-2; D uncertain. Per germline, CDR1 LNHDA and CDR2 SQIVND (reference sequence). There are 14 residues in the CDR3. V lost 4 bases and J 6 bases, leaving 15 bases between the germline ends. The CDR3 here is CASSSMLETDGYTF. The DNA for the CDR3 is TGTGCCAGTAGTAGTATGTTGGAAACGGATGGCTACACCTTC.

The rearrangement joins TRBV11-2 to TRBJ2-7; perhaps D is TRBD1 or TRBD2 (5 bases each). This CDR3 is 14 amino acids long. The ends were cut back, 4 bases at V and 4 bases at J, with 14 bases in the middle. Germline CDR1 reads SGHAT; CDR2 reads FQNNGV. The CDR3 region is CASSYGTSTYEQYF. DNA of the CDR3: TGTGCCAGCAGCTACGGGACGTCTACATACGAGCAGTACTTC.

The CDR3 DNA reads TGTGCCAGCAGACAGCGGGGGTACAATGAGCAGTTCTTC. It is translated as CASRQRGYNEQFF. The V call is TRBV2, the J call TRBJ2-1; 8 nucleotides agree with TRBD2. The CDR3 is made up of 13 amino acids. The trim removed 6 bases at V and 4 bases at J, leaving 2 bases unmatched. Germline V gives CDR1 SNHLY, CDR2 FYNNEI.

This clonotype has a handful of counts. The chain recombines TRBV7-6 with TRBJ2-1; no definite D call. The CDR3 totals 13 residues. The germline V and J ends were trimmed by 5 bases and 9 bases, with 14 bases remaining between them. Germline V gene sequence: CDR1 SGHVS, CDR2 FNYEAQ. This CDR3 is CASSLLRESEQFF. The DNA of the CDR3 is TGTGCCAGCAGCCTACTGCGTGAGTCTGAGCAGTTCTTC.

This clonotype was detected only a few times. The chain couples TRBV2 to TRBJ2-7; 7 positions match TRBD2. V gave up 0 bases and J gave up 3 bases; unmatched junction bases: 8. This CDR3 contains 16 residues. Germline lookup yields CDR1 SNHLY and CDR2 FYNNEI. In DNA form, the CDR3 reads TGTGCCAGCAGTGAAGCGCGGGCGGTAGCGGGCTACGAGCAGTACTTC. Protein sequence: CASSEARAVAGYEQYF. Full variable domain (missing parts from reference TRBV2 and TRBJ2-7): EPEVTQTPSHQVTQMGQEVILRCVPISNHLYFYWYRQILGQKVEFLVSFYNNEISEKSEIFDDQFSVERPDGSNFTLKIRSTKLEDSAMYFCASSEARAVAGYEQYFGPGTRLTVT.

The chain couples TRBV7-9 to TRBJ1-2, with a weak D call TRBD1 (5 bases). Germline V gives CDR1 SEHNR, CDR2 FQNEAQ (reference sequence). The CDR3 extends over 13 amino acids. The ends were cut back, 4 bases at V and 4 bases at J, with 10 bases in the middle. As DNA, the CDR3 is TGTGCCAGCAGCTCTGACAGCATCTATGGCTACACCTTC. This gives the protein CASSSDSIYGYTF.

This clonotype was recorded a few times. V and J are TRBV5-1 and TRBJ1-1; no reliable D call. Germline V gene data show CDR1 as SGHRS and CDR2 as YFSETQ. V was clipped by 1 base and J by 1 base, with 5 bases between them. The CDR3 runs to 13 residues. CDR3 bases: TGCGCCAGCAGCTTGTGGAGGAACACTGAAGCTTTCTTT. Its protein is CASSLWRNTEAFF.

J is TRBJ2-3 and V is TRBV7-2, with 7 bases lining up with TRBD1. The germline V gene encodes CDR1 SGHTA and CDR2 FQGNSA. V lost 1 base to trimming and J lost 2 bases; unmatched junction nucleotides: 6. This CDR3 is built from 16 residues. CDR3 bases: TGTGCCAGCAGCTTAGACTCAGGGGGTATCACAGATACGCAGTATTTT. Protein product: CASSLDSGGITDTQYF.

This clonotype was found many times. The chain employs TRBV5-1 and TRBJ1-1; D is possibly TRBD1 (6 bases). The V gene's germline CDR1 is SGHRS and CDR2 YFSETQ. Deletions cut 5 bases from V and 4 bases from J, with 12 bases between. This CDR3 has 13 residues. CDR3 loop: CASRAGESTEAFF. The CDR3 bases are TGCGCCAGCAGAGCAGGGGAGAGCACTGAAGCTTTCTTT.